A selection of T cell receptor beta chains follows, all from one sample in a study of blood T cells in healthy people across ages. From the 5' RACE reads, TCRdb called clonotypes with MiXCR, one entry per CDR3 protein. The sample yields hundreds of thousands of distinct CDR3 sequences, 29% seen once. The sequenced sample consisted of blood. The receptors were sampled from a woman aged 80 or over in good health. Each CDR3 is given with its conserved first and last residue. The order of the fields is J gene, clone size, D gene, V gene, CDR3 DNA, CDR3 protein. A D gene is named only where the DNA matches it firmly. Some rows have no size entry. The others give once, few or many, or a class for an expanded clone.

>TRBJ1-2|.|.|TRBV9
TGTGCCAGCAGCGCGGGGGGTGGGACCGCTTTTCACTATGGCTACACCTTC
CASSAGGGTAFHYGYTF
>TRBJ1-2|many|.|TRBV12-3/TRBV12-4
TGTGCCAGCAGCCTGACACTTAACTATGGCTACACCTTC
CASSLTLNYGYTF
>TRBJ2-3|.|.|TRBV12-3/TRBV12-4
TGTGCCAGCAGACCGGGGTCGCGGGGAGATGCGCAGTATTTT
CASRPGSRGDAQYF
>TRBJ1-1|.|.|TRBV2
TGTGCCAGCAGTGGCCAGGGGCGCTTAACTGAAGCTTTCTTT
CASSGQGRLTEAFF
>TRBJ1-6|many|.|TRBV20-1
TGCAGTGCTAGAGAAGGTGGGCAGGGGCGTTCACCCCTCCACTTT
CSAREGGQGRSPLHF
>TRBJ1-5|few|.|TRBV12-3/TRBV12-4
TGTGCCAGCAGTTCTTGGACAGGCAATCAGCCCCAGCATTTT
CASSSWTGNQPQHF
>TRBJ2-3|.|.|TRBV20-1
TGCAGTGCCACCCGGGGGAAGACCACTTGCACAGATACGCAGTATTTT
CSATRGKTTCTDTQYF
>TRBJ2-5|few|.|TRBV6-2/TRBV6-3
TGTGCCAGCAGGGATCTAGCTGTAGAGCAGTACTTC
CASRDLAVEQYF
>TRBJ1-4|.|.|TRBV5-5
TGTGCCAGCAGCTTGGCCGGGTCAGGGTACAATGAAAAACTGTTTTTT
CASSLAGSGYNEKLFF
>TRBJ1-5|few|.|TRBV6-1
TGTGCCAGCTTAAGAAAAGGCGGGGATCAGCCCCAGCATTTT
CASLRKGGDQPQHF
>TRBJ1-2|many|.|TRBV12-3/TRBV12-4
TGTGCCAGCAGGTATCTTGACAACGGTGGCTACACCTTC
CASRYLDNGGYTF
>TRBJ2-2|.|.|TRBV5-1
TGCGCCAGCAGCTTGGCCAGGAGGGGCTTTAGAGACACCGGGGAGCTGTTTTTT
CASSLARRGFRDTGELFF
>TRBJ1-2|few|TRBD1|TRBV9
TGTGCCAGCAGCGCCTGGACAGGGTACTATGGCTACACCTTC
CASSAWTGYYGYTF
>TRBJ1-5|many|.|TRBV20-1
TGCAGTGCCAGGACAGTGAATCAGCCCCAGCATTTT
CSARTVNQPQHF
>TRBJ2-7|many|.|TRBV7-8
TGTGCCAGCAGCCCTCCCCCACAGTACTACGAGCAGTACTTC
CASSPPPQYYEQYF
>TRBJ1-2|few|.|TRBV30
TGTGCCCACTCTAACGATGGGGTCATCGGCTACACCTTC
CAHSNDGVIGYTF
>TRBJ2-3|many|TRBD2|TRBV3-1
TGTGCCAGCAGCCAAGATCGACTAGCGGGGACAGATACGCAGTATTTT
CASSQDRLAGTDTQYF
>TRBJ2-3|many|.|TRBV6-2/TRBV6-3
TGTGCCAGCAGTTCCATGGTACGCACAGATACGCAGTATTTT
CASSSMVRTDTQYF
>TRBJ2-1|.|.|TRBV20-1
TGCAGTGCTAGAGATACGGAGCGGGAGCAGTTCTTC
CSARDTEREQFF
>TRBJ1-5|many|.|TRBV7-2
TGTGCCAGCAGCGCCCGGTCTGGGGATCAGCCCCAGCATTTT
CASSARSGDQPQHF
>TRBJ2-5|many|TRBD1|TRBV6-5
TGTGCCAGCAGCGCCGGGACAGCTAAAGAGACCCAGTACTTC
CASSAGTAKETQYF
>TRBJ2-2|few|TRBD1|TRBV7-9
TGTGCCAGCAGCTCGGCTCCGGGACAGGGATACACCGGGGAGCTGTTTTTT
CASSSAPGQGYTGELFF
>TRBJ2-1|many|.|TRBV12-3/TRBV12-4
TGTGCCAGCAGTAGGGGAGGAGGCAGCTCCTACAATGAGCAGTTCTTC
CASSRGGGSSYNEQFF
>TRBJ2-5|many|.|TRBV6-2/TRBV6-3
TGTGCCAGCAGTGACACCTTGGGGGCCCAGTACTTC
CASSDTLGAQYF
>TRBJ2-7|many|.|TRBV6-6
TGTGCCAGCAGTAAAGAGCGGGTACGCTCCTACGAGCAGTACTTC
CASSKERVRSYEQYF
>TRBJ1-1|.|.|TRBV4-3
TGCGCCAGCAGCCAAGATATAAGGTTTAGAGCTTTCTTT
CASSQDIRFRAFF
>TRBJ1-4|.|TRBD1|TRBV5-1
TGCGCCAGCAGCTACGGACAGGGTATAGAAAAACTGTTTTTT
CASSYGQGIEKLFF
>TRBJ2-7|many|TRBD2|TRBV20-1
TGCAGTGCCCCGGGACTAGCGGGTAACGAGCAGTACTTC
CSAPGLAGNEQYF
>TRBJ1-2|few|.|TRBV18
TGTGCCAGCTCACCACAGGACGACATAAACTATGGCTACACCTTC
CASSPQDDINYGYTF
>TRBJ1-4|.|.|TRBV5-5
TGTGCCAGCAGCCTCGGAGGGGTCGGGGCGAATGAAAAACTGTTTTTT
CASSLGGVGANEKLFF
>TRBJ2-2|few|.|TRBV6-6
TGTGCCAGCAGTTCCTCCTCGTGGGGGAGTATAGGGGAGCTGTTTTTT
CASSSSSWGSIGELFF
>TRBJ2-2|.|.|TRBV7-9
TGTGCCAGCAGCTCCAGGGACAAGAACACCGGGGAGCTGTTTTTT
CASSSRDKNTGELFF
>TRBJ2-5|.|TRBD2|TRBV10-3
TGTGCCATCAGTGTAGCGGGAGCGGAGACCCAGTACTTC
CAISVAGAETQYF
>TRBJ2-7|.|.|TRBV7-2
TGTGCCAGCAGCTACGAACAGGGCCCCAGCTACGAGCAGTACTTC
CASSYEQGPSYEQYF
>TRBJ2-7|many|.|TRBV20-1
TGCAGTGCTAGAGATCTCCGAGATCCGGGGGAATCTCAGTACTTC
CSARDLRDPGESQYF
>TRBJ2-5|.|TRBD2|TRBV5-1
TGCACCAGCAGCGCGCCTAGCGGGGGACAAGAGGCCCAGTACTTC
CTSSAPSGGQEAQYF
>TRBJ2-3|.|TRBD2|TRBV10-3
TGTGCCACTTGGACTAGCGGCACAGATACGCAGTATTTT
CATWTSGTDTQYF
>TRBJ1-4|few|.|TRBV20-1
TGCAGTGCTAACCTCGGGACAACTAATGAAAAACTGTTTTTT
CSANLGTTNEKLFF
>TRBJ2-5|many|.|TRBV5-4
TGTGCCAGCAGCTCGCAGACAGAAGAGACCCAGTACTTC
CASSSQTEETQYF
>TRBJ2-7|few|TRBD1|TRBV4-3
TGCGCCAGCAGCTTCCGACAGGGGGGTTACGAGCAGTACTTC
CASSFRQGGYEQYF
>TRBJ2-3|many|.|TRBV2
TGTGCCAGCACGGGAAAAGATACGCAGTATTTT
CASTGKDTQYF
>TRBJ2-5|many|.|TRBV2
TGTGCCAGCAGGTGGGACTTCAGGGAGACCCAGTACTTC
CASRWDFRETQYF
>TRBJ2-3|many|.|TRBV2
TGTGCCAGCAGTGAAGCCTTGGCGGGCGCAGATACGCAGTATTTT
CASSEALAGADTQYF
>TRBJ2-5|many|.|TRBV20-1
TGCAGTGTTTCACAGGATAGTGGCACCCAAGAGACCCAGTACTTC
CSVSQDSGTQETQYF
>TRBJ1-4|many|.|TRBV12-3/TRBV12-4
TGTGCCAGCAGTTTTAAAGGAGGGAATGAAAAACTGTTTTTT
CASSFKGGNEKLFF
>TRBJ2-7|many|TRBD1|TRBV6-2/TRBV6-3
TGTGCCAGCAGGCAGAATACCGGGACAGGAACCTACGAGCAGTACTTC
CASRQNTGTGTYEQYF
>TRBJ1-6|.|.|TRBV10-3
TGTGCCATCAGTAGTGGATCATCGGAGGGTTCACCCCTCCACTTT
CAISSGSSEGSPLHF
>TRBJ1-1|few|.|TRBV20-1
TGCAGTGCCCGGGAGGGGGGAAACACTGAAGCTTTCTTT
CSAREGGNTEAFF
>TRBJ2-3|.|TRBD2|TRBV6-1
TGTGCCAGCAGCCCCGGCCGGAGCCTAGCGGGAACTAGCACAGATACGCAGTATTTT
CASSPGRSLAGTSTDTQYF
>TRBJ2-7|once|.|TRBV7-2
TGTGCCAGCAGCTTCGTCCCGGGAGCGGCCTACGAGCAGTACTTC
CASSFVPGAAYEQYF
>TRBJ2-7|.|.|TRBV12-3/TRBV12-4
TGTGCCAGCAGTCAAAACTGGGGGCTCGGCTACGAGCAGTACTTC
CASSQNWGLGYEQYF
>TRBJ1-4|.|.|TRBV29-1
TGCAGCGTTACTGCCCTTCTGGCAACTAATGAAAAACTGTTTTTT
CSVTALLATNEKLFF